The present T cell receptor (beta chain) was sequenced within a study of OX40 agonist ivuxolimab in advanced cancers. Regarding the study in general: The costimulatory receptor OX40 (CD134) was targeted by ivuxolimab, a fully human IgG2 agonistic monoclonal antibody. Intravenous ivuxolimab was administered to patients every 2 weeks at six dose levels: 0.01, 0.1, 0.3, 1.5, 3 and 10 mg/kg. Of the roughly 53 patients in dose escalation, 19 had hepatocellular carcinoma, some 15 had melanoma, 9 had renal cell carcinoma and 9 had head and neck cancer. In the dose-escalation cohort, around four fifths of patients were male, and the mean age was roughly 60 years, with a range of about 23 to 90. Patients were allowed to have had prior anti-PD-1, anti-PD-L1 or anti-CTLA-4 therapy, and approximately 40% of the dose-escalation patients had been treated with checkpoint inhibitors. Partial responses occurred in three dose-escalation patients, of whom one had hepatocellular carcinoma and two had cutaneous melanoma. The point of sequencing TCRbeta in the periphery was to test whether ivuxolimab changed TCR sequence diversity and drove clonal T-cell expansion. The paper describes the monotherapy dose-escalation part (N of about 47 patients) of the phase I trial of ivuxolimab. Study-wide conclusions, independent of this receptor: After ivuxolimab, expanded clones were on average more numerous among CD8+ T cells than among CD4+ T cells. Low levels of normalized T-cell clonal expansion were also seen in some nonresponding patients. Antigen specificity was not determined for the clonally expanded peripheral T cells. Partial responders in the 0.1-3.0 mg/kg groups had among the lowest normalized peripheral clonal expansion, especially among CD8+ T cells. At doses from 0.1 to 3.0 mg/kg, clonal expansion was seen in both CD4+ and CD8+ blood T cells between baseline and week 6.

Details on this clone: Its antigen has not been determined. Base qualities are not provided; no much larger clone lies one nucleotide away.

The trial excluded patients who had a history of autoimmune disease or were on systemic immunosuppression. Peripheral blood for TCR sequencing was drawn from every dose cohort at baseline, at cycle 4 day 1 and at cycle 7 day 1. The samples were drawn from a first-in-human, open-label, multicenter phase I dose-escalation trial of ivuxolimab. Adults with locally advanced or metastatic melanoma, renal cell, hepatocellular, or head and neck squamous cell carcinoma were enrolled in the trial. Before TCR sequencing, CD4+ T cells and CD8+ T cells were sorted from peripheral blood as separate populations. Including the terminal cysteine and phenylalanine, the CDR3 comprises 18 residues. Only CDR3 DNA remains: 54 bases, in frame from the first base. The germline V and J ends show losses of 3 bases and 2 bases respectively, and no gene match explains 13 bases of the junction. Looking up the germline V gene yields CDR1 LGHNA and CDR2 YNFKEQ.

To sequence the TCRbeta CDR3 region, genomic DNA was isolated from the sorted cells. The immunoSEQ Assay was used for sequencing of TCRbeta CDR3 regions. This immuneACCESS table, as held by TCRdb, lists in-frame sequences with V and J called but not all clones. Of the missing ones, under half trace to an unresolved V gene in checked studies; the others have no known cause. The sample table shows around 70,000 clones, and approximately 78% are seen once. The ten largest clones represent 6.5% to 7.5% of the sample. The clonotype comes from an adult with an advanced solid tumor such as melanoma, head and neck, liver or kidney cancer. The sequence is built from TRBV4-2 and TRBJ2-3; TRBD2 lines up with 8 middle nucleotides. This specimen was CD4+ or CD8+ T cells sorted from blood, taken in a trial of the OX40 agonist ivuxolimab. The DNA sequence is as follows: TGTGCCAGCAGCCATTTCGTAAGCGGGAGCGGTGTCACAGATACGCAGTATTTT. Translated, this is CASSHFVSGSGVTDTQYF.